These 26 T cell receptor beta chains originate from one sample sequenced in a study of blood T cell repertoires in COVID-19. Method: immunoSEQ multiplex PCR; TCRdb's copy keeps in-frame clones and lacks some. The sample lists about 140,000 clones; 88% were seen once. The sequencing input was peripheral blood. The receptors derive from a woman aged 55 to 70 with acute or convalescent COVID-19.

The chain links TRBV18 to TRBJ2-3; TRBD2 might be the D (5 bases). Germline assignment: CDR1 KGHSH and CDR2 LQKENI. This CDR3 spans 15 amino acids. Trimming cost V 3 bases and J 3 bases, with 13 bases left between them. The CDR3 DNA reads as TGTGCCAGCTCACCTTCCGGGGAAATAACAGATACGCAGTATTTT. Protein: CASSPSGEITDTQYF. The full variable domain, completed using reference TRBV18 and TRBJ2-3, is NAGVMQNPRHLVRRRGQEARLRCSPMKGHSHVYWYRQLPEEGLKFMVYLQKENIIDESGMPKERFSAEFPKEGPSILRIQQVVRGDSAAYFCASSPSGEITDTQYFGPGTRLTVL.

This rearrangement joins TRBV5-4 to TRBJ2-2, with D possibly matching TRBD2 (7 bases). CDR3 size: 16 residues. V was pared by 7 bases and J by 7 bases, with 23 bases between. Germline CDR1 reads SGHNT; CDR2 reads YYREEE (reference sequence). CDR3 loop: CASGGGGTSKHGELFF. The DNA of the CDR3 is TGTGCCAGCGGGGGGGGCGGGACATCGAAACACGGGGAGCTGTTTTTT.

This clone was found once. This chain's CDR3 is CASSFLDGYNEKLFF. The CDR3 DNA is TGTGCCAGCAGTTTCCTCGACGGGTATAATGAAAAACTGTTTTTT. The V and J genes are TRBV28 and TRBJ1-4; D gene unclear. The ends were cut back, 3 bases at V and 4 bases at J, with 12 bases in the middle. Germline V lookup: CDR1 MDHEN, CDR2 SYDVKM. The CDR3 covers 15 residues.

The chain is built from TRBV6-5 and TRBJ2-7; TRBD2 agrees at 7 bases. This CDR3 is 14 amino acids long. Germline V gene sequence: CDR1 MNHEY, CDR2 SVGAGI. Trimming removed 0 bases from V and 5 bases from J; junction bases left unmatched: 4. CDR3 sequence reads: CASSYSGGGDEQYF. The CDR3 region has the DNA TGTGCCAGCAGTTACTCGGGCGGGGGAGACGAGCAGTACTTC.

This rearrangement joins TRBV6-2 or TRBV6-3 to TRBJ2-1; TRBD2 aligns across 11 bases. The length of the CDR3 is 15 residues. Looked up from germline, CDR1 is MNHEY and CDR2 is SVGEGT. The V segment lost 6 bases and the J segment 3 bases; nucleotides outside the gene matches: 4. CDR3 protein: CASSPTSGGYNEQFF. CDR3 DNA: TGTGCCAGCAGCCCAACTAGCGGGGGCTACAATGAGCAGTTCTTC.

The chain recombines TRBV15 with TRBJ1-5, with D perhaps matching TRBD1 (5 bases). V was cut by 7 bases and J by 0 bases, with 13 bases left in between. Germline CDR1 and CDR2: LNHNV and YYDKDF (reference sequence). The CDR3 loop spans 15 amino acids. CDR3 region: CATTPGGVSNQPQHF. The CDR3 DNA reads TGTGCCACCACCCCCGGGGGGGTTAGCAATCAGCCCCAGCATTTT. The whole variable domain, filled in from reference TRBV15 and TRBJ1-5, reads DAMVIQNPRYQVTQFGKPVTLSCSQTLNHNVMYWYQQKSSQAPKLLFHYYDKDFNNEADTPDNFQSRRPNTSFCFLDIRSPGLGDTAMYLCATTPGGVSNQPQHFGDGTRLSIL.

DNA for the CDR3: TGTGCCAGTAGTCCCCCCGCACAGGGAAACCTATATGGCTACACCTTC. Translated: CASSPPAQGNLYGYTF. The chain joins TRBV19 to TRBJ1-2; D may be TRBD1 (6 bases). CDR1 is LNHDA and CDR2 is SQIVND in the germline V gene (reference sequence). The CDR3 runs 16 residues. V lost 5 bases, J lost 5 bases, and 21 bases lay in between. The full variable domain, rest sourced from reference TRBV19 and TRBJ1-2, is DGGITQSPKYLFRKEGQNVTLSCEQNLNHDAMYWYRQDPGQGLRLIYYSQIVNDFQKGDIAEGYSVSREKKESFPLTVTSAQKNPTAFYLCASSPPAQGNLYGYTFGSGTRLTVV.

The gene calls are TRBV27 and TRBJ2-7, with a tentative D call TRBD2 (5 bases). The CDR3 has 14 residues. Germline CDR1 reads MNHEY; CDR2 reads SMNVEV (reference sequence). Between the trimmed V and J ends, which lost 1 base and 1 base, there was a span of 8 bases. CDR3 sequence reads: CASSLYGESYEQYF. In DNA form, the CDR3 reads TGTGCCAGCAGTTTATACGGGGAATCCTACGAGCAGTACTTC.

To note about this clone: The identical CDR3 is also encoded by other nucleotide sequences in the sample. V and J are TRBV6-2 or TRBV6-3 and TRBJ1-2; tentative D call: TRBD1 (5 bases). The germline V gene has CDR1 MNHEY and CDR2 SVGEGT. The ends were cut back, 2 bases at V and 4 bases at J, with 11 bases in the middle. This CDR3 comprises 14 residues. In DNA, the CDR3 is TGTGCCAGCAGTTACGTAGGAGGGGTCTATGGCTACACCTTC. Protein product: CASSYVGGVYGYTF.

CDR3 region: CASSYSGGLAGGNTGELFF. For the CDR3, the DNA is TGTGCCAGCAGTTACTCTGGCGGACTAGCGGGGGGGAACACCGGGGAGCTGTTTTTT. The chain uses TRBV6-2 or TRBV6-3 and TRBJ2-2, with TRBD2 matching 14 bases. The CDR3 length is 19 residues. Germline CDR1 MNHEY, CDR2 SVGEGT. The V segment lost 0 bases and the J segment 1 base; nucleotides outside the gene matches: 4.

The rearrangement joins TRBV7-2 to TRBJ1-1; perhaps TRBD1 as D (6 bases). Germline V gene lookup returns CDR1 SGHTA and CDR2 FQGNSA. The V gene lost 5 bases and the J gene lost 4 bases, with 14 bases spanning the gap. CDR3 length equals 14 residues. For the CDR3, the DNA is TGTGCCAGCAGCACCCAGACAGGTAGCACTGAAGCTTTCTTT. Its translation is CASSTQTGSTEAFF.

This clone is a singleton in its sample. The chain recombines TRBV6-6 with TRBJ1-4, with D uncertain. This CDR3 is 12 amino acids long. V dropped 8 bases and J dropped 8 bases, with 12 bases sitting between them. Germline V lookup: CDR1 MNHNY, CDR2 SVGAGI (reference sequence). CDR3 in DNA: TGTGCCAGCCAGCTAACGGGGGAAAAACTGTTTTTT. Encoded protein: CASQLTGEKLFF.

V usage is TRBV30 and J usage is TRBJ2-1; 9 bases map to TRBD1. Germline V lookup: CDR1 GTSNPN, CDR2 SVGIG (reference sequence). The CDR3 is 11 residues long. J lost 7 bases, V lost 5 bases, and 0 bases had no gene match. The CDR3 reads CAWGQGNEQFF. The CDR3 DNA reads TGTGCCTGGGGACAGGGGAATGAGCAGTTCTTC.

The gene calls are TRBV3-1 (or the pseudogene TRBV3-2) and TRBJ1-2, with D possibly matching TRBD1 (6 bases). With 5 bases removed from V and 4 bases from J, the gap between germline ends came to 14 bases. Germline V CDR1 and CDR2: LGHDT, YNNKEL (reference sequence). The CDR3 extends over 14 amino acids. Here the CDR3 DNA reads TGTGCCAGCAGCTTGCCAGGGGAGAGCTATGGCTACACCTTC. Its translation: CASSLPGESYGYTF.

CDR3 sequence: CASSLGPGQETQYF. DNA for the CDR3: TGCGCCAGCAGCTTGGGGCCGGGGCAAGAGACCCAGTACTTC. The chain carries TRBV5-1 and TRBJ2-5; maybe TRBD2 (5 bases). V was trimmed by 0 bases and J by 2 bases, leaving 8 bases between them. CDR3 size: 14 residues. The germline V gene encodes CDR1 SGHRS and CDR2 YFSETQ.

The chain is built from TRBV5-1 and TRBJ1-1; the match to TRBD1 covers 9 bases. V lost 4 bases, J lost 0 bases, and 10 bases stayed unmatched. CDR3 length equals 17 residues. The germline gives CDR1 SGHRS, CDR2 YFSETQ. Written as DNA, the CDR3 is TGCGCCAGCAGCGGGCGGGACAGGGATTTACTGAACACTGAAGCTTTCTTT. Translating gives CASSGRDRDLLNTEAFF. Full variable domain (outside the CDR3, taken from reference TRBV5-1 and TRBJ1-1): KAGVTQTPRYLIKTRGQQVTLSCSPISGHRSVSWYQQTPGQGLQFLFEYFSETQRNKGNFPGRFSGRQFSNSRSEMNVSTLELGDSALYLCASSGRDRDLLNTEAFFGQGTRLTVV.

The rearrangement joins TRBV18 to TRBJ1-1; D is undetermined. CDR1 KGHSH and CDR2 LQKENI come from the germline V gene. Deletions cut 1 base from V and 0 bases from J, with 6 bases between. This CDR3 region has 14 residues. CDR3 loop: CASSPQTMNTEAFF. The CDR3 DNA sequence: TGTGCCAGCTCACCACAGACAATGAACACTGAAGCTTTCTTT. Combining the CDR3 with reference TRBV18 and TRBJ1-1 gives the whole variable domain NAGVMQNPRHLVRRRGQEARLRCSPMKGHSHVYWYRQLPEEGLKFMVYLQKENIIDESGMPKERFSAEFPKEGPSILRIQQVVRGDSAAYFCASSPQTMNTEAFFGQGTRLTVV.

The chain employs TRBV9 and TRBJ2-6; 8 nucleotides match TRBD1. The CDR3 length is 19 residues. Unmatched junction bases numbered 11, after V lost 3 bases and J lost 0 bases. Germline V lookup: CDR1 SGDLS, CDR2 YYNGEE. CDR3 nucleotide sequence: TGTGCCAGCAGCGAAAGGGGACAGGTGATTAACTCTGGGGCCAACGTCCTGACTTTC. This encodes CASSERGQVINSGANVLTF.

The CDR3 DNA is TGTGCCAGCAGTTACCGTAGACAGGATGGCTACACCTTC. Residues: CASSYRRQDGYTF. The genes are TRBV6-2 or TRBV6-3 and TRBJ1-2, with D possibly matching TRBD1 (6 bases). This CDR3 comprises 13 residues. The germline gives CDR1 MNHEY, CDR2 SVGEGT. Trimming shortened V by 2 bases and J by 6 bases, and 10 bases separated the two germline ends.

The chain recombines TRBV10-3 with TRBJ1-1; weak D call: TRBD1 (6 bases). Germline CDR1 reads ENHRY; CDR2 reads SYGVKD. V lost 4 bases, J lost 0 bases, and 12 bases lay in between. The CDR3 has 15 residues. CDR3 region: CAISARDTMNTEAFF. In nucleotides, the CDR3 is TGTGCCATCAGTGCCCGGGACACTATGAACACTGAAGCTTTCTTT.

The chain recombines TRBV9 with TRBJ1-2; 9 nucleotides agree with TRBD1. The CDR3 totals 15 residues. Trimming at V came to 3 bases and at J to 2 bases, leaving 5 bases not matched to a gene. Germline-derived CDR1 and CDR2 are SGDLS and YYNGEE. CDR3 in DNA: TGTGCCAGCAGCGGAAACAGGGGGCTCAACTATGGCTACACCTTC. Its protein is CASSGNRGLNYGYTF. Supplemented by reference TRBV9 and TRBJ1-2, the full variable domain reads DSGVTQTPKHLITATGQRVTLRCSPRSGDLSVYWYQQSLDQGLQFLIQYYNGEERAKGNILERFSAQQFPDLHSELNLSSLELGDSALYFCASSGNRGLNYGYTFGSGTRLTVV.

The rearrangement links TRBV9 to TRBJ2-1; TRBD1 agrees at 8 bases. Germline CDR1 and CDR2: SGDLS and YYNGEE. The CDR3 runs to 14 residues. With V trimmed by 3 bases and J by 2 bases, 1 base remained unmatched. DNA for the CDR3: TGTGCCAGCAGCGGGACAGGGCCCTACAATGAGCAGTTCTTC. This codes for CASSGTGPYNEQFF.

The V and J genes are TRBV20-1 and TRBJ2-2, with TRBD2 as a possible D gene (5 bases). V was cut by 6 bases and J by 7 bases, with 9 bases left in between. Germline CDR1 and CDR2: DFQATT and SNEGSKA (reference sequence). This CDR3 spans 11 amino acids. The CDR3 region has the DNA TGCAGTGCGGCGGGTTTCGGGGAGCTGTTTTTT. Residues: CSAAGFGELFF.

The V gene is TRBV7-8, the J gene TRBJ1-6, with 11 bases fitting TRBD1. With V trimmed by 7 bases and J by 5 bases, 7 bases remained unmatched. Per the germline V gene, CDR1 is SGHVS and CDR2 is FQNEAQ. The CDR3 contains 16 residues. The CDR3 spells CASTIGTGGNNSPLHF. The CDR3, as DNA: TGTGCCAGCACCATAGGGACAGGGGGTAATAATTCACCCCTCCACTTT.

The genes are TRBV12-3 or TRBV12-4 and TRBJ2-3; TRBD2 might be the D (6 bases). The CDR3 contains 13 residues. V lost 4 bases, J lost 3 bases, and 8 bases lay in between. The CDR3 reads CASSSGLTDTQYF. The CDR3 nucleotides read TGTGCCAGCAGTTCCGGACTAACAGATACGCAGTATTTT.

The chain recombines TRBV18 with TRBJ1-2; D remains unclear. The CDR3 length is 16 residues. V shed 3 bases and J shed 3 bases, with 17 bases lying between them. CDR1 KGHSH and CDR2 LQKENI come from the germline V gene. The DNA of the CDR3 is TGTGCCAGCTCACCCTCACGCATAGAGAGGGACTATGGCTACACCTTC. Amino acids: CASSPSRIERDYGYTF.